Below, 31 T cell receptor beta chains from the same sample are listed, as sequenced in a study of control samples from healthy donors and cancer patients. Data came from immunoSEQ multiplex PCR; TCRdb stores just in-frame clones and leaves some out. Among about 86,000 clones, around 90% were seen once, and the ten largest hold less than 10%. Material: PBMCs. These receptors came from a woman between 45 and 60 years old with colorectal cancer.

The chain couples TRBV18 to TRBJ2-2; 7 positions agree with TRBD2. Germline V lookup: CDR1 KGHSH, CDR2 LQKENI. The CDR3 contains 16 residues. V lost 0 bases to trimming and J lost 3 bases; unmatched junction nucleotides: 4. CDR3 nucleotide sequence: TGTGCCAGCTCACCACCGGGAGGGGTGGACACCGGGGAGCTGTTTTTT. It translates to CASSPPGGVDTGELFF. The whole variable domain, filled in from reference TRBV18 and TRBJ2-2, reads NAGVMQNPRHLVRRRGQEARLRCSPMKGHSHVYWYRQLPEEGLKFMVYLQKENIIDESGMPKERFSAEFPKEGPSILRIQQVVRGDSAAYFCASSPPGGVDTGELFFGEGSRLTVL.

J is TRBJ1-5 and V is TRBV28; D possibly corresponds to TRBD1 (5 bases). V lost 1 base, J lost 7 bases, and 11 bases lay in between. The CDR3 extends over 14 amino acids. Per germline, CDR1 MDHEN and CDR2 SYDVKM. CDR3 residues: CASSLSRGRQPQHF. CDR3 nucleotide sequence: TGTGCCAGCAGTTTATCCCGGGGCAGGCAGCCCCAGCATTTT.

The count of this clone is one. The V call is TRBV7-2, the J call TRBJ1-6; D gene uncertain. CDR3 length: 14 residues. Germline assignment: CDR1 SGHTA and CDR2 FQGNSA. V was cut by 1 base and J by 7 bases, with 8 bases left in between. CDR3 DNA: TGTGCCAGCAGCTTAGTACGCAGCAATTCACCCCTCCACTTT. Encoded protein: CASSLVRSNSPLHF.

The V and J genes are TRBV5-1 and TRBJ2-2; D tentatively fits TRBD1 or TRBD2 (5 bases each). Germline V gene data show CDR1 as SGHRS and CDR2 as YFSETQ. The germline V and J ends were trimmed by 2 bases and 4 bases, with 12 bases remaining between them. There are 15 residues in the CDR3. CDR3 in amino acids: CASSLGEWGTGELFF. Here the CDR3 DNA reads TGCGCCAGCAGCTTAGGGGAGTGGGGCACCGGGGAGCTGTTTTTT.

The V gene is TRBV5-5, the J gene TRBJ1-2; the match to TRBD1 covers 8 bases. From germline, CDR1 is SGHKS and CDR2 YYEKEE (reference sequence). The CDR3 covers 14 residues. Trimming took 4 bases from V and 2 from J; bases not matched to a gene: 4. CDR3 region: CASSTRQGNYGYTF. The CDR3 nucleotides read TGTGCCAGCAGCACCCGACAGGGGAACTATGGCTACACCTTC. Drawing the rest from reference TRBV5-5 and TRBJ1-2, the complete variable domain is DAGVTQSPTHLIKTRGQQVTLRCSPISGHKSVSWYQQVLGQGPQFIFQYYEKEERGRGNFPDRFSARQFPNYSSELNVNALLLGDSALYLCASSTRQGNYGYTFGSGTRLTVV.

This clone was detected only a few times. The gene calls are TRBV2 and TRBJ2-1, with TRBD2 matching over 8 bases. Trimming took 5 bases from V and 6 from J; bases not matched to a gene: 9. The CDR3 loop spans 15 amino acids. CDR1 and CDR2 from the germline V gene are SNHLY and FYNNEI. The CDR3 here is CASSPGTRGSNEQFF. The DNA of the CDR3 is TGTGCCAGCAGTCCCGGGACTAGGGGGTCCAATGAGCAGTTCTTC.

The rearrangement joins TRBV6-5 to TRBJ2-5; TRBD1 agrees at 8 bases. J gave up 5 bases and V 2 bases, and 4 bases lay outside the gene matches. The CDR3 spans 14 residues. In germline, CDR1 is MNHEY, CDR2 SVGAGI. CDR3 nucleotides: TGTGCCAGCAGTTACCCTAACAGGGGGGAGACCCAGTACTTC. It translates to CASSYPNRGETQYF.

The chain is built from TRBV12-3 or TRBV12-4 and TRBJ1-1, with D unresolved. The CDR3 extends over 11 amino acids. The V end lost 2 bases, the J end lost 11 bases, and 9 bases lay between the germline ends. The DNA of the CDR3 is TGTGCCAGCAGTTTAACGGGTGGGGCTTTCTTT. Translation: CASSLTGGAFF.

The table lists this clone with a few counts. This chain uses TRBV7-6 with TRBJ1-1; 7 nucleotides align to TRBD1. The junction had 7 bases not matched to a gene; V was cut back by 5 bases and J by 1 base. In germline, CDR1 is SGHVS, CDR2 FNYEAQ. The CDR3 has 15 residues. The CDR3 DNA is TGTGCCAGCAGCCTCAGACAGGGAGGGAACACTGAAGCTTTCTTT. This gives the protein CASSLRQGGNTEAFF. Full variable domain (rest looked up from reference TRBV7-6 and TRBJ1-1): GAGVSQSPRYKVTKRGQDVALRCDPISGHVSLYWYRQALGQGPEFLTYFNYEAQQDKSGLPNDRFSAERPEGSISTLTIQRTEQRDSAMYRCASSLRQGGNTEAFFGQGTRLTVV.

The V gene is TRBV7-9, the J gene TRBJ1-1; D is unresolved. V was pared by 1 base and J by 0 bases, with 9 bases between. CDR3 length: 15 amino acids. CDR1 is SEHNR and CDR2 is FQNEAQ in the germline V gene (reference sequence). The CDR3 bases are TGTGCCAGCAGCTTAGGAGTAGGGATGAACACTGAAGCTTTCTTT. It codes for CASSLGVGMNTEAFF.

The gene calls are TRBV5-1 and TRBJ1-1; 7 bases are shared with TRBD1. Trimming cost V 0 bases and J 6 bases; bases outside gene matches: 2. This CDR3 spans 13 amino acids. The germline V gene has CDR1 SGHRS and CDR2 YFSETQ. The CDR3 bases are TGCGCCAGCAGCTTGGGGGACAGCTCTGAAGCTTTCTTT. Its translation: CASSLGDSSEAFF.

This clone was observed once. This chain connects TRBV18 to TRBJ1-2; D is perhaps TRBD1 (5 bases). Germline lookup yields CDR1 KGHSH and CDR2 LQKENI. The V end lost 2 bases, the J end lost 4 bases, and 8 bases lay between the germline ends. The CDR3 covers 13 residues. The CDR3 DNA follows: TGTGCCAGCTCACCAGGGGCTTCCTATGGCTACACCTTC. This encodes CASSPGASYGYTF.

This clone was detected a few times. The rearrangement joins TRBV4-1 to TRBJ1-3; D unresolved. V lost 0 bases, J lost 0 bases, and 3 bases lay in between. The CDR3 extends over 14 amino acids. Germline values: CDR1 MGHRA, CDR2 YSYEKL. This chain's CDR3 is CASSQDLSGNTIYF. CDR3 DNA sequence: TGCGCCAGCAGCCAAGACCTCTCTGGAAACACCATATATTTT.

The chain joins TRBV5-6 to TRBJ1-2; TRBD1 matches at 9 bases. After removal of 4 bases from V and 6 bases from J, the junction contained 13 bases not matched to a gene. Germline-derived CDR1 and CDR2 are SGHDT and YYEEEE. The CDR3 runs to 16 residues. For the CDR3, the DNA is TGTGCCAGCAGCCCGGAAGGCGTCGGGACAGGGCATGGCTACACCTTC. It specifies CASSPEGVGTGHGYTF.

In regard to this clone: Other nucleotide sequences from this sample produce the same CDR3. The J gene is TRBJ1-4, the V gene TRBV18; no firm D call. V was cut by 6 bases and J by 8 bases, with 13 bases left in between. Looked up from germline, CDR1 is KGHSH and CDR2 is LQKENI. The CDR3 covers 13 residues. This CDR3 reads CASSRESGEKLFF. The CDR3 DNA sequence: TGTGCCAGCTCTCGGGAATCTGGGGAAAAACTGTTTTTT.

The CDR3 loop reads CASSQEAYRTEAFF. In DNA form, the CDR3 reads TGCGCCAGCAGCCAAGAAGCCTACCGCACTGAAGCTTTCTTT. J is TRBJ1-1 and V is TRBV4-1; D unresolved. V lost 0 bases and J 4 bases, leaving 9 bases between the germline ends. The CDR3 spans 14 residues. CDR1 and CDR2 (germline): MGHRA, YSYEKL.

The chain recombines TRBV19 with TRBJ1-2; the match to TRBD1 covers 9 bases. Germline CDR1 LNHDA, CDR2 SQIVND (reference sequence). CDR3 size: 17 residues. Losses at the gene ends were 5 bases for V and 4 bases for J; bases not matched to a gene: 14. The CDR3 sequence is CASSATGGATVGYGYTF. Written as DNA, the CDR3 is TGTGCCAGTAGTGCTACAGGGGGCGCGACTGTGGGCTATGGCTACACCTTC.

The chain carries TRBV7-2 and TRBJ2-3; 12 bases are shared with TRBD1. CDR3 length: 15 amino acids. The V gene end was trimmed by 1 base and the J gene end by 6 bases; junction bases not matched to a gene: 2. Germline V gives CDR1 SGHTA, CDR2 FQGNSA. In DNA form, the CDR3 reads TGTGCCAGCAGCTTAGTGGGACAGGGGGCGGATACGCAGTATTTT. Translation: CASSLVGQGADTQYF. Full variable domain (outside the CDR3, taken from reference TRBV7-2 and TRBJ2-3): GAGVSQSPSNKVTEKGKDVELRCDPISGHTALYWYRQSLGQGLEFLIYFQGNSAPDKSGLPSDRFSAERTGGSVSTLTIQRTQQEDSAVYLCASSLVGQGADTQYFGPGTRLTVL.

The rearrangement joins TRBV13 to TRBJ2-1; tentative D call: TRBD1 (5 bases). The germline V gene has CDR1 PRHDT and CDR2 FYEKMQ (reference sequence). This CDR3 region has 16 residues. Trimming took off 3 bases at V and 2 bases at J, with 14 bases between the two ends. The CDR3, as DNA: TGTGCCAGCAGCTTCCCCCAGGGTGGCCCCTACAATGAGCAGTTCTTC. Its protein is CASSFPQGGPYNEQFF.

DNA for the CDR3: TGTGCCTGGAGTACAGGGCCCAATCAGCCCCAGCATTTT. Its protein product is CAWSTGPNQPQHF. The chain joins TRBV30 to TRBJ1-5; the D gene is possibly TRBD1 (6 bases). Germline lookup yields CDR1 GTSNPN and CDR2 SVGIG (reference sequence). V lost 2 bases and J 3 bases, leaving 8 bases between the germline ends. The CDR3 has 13 amino acids.

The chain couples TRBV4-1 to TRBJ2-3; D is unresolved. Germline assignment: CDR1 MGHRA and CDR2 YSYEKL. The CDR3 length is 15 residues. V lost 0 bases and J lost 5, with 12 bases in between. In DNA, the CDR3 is TGCGCCAGCAGCCAAGAGATAGGTTCGGTAGATACGCAGTATTTT. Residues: CASSQEIGSVDTQYF.

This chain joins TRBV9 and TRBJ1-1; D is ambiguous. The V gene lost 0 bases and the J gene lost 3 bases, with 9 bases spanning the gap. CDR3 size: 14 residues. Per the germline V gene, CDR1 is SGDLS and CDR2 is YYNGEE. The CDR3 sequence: CASSVGYAYTEAFF. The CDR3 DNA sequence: TGTGCCAGCAGCGTAGGGTACGCGTACACTGAAGCTTTCTTT. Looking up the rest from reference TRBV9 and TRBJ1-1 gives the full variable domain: DSGVTQTPKHLITATGQRVTLRCSPRSGDLSVYWYQQSLDQGLQFLIQYYNGEERAKGNILERFSAQQFPDLHSELNLSSLELGDSALYFCASSVGYAYTEAFFGQGTRLTVV.

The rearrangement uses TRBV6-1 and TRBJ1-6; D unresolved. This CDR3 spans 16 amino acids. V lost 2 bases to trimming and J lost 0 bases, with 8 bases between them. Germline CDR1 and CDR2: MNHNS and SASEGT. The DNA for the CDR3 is TGTGCCAGCAGTGAAATCTTAACCTCCTATAATTCACCCCTCCACTTT. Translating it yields CASSEILTSYNSPLHF.

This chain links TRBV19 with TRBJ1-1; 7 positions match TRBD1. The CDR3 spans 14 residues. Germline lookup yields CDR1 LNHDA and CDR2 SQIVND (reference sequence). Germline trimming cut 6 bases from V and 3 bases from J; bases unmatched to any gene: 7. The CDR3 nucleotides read TGTGCCAGTAGACCTGGGACAGCTTACACTGAAGCTTTCTTT. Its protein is CASRPGTAYTEAFF.

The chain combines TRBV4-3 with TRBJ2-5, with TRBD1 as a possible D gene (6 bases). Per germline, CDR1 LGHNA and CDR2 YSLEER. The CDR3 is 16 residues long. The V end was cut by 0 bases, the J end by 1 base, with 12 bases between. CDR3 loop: CASSQEGHPTQETQYF. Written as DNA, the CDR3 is TGCGCCAGCAGCCAAGAGGGACACCCGACCCAAGAGACCCAGTACTTC.

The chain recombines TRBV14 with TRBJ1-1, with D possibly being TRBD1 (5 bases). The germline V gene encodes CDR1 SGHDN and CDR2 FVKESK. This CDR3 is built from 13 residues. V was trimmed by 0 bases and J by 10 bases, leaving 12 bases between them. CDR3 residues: CASSQELGVLAFF. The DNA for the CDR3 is TGTGCCAGCAGCCAAGAACTGGGGGTGTTAGCTTTCTTT. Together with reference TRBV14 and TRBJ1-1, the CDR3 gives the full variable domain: EAGVTQFPSHSVIEKGQTVTLRCDPISGHDNLYWYRRVMGKEIKFLLHFVKESKQDESGMPNNRFLAERTGGTYSTLKVQPAELEDSGVYFCASSQELGVLAFFGQGTRLTVV.

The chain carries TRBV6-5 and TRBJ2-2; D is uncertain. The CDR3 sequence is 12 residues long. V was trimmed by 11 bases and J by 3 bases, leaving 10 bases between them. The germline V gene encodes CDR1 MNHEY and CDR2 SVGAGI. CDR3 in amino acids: CAARTDTGELFF. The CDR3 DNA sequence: TGTGCCGCAAGGACGGACACCGGGGAGCTGTTTTTT.

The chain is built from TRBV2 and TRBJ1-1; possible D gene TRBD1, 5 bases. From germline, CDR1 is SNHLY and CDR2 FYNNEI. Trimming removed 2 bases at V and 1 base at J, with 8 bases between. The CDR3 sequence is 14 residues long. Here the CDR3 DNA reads TGTGCCAGCAGTGAACAGGGTAAGAACACTGAAGCTTTCTTT. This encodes CASSEQGKNTEAFF.

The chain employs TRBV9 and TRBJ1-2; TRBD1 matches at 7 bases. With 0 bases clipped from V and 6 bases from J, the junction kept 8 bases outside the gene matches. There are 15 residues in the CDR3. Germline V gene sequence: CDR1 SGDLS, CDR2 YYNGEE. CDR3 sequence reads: CASSVDEQGNNGYTF. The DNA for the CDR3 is TGTGCCAGCAGCGTAGACGAACAGGGGAATAATGGCTACACCTTC.

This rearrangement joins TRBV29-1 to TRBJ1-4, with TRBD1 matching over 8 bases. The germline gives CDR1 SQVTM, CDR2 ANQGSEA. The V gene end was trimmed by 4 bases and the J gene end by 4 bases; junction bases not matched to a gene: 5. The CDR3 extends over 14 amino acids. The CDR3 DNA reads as TGCAGCGTTGCCCTGACAGGGGTTAATGAAAAACTGTTTTTT. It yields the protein CSVALTGVNEKLFF.

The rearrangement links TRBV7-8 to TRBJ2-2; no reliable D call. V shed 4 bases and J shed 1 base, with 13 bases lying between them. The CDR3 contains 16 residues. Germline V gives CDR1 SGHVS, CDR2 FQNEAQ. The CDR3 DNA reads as TGTGCCAGCAGCTACCTGTCGGCGGAGAACACCGGGGAGCTGTTTTTT. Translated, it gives CASSYLSAENTGELFF.